These 4 T cell receptor beta chains originate from one sample sequenced in a study of cytomegalovirus exposure and HLA in healthy donors. The PCR made use of 60 Vbeta and 13 Jbeta primers. TCRdb's table, derived via immunoSEQ multiplex PCR, lists solely in-frame clones and lacks some. The clone table shows 150,000 to 200,000 clones, with the ten largest holding less than 6.5%. The sequencing input was PBMCs. The origin of the receptors is a man between 25 and 39 years old in good health and CMV-seronegative.

This chain joins TRBV5-1 and TRBJ2-3; 8 nucleotides align to TRBD2. This CDR3 region has 17 residues. J gave up 0 bases and V 0 bases, and 6 bases lay outside the gene matches. CDR1 is SGHRS, CDR2 YFSETQ, per germline. The CDR3: CASSLGALAVSTDTQYF. Written as DNA, the CDR3 is TGCGCCAGCAGCTTGGGAGCACTAGCGGTTAGCACAGATACGCAGTATTTT.

The V call is TRBV5-4, the J call TRBJ1-2; tentatively, D is TRBD1 (6 bases). Trimming took 4 bases from V and 4 from J, leaving 14 bases between them. The CDR3 totals 14 residues. CDR1 SGHNT and CDR2 YYREEE come from the germline V gene (reference sequence). CDR3 sequence (DNA): TGTGCCAGCAGCGTGGGGCAGGGGTCCTATGGCTACACCTTC. This gives the protein CASSVGQGSYGYTF.

The chain has TRBV2 and TRBJ1-1; D is uncertain. Trimming took 6 bases from V and 1 from J, leaving 9 bases between them. CDR1 and CDR2 (germline): SNHLY, FYNNEI. There are 13 residues in the CDR3. Written as DNA, the CDR3 is TGTGCCAGCAGCCCGGGGTGGAACACTGAAGCTTTCTTT. Protein: CASSPGWNTEAFF.

The chain combines TRBV6-5 with TRBJ1-6, with D unresolved. V was shortened by 0 bases and J by 0 bases, with 6 bases between the two germline ends. The CDR3 extends over 16 amino acids. Germline assignment: CDR1 MNHEY and CDR2 SVGAGI. The CDR3 DNA follows: TGTGCCAGCAGTTACTCCCAGGTCTCCTATAATTCACCCCTCCACTTT. It translates to CASSYSQVSYNSPLHF.